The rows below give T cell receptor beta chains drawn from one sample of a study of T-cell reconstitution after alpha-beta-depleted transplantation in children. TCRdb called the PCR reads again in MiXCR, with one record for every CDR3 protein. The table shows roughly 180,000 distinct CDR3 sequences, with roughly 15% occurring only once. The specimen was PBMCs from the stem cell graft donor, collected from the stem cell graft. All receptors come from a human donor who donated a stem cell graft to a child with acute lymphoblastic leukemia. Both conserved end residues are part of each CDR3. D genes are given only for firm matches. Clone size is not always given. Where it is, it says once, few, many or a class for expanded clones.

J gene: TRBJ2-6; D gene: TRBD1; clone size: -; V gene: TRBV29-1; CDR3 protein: CSAGQGASGANVLTF; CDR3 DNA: TGCAGCGCCGGACAGGGGGCGAGCGGGGCCAACGTCCTGACTTTC
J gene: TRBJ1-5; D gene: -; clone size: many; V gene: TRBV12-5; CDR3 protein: CASGFWQADQPQHF; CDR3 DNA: TGTGCTAGTGGTTTTTGGCAGGCAGATCAGCCCCAGCATTTT
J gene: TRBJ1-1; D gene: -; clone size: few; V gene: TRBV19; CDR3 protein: CASSHVGAGDTEAFF; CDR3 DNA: TGTGCCAGTAGTCATGTCGGGGCGGGGGACACTGAAGCTTTCTTT
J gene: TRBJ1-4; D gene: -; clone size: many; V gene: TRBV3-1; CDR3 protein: CASSQAAEKLFF; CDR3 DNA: TGTGCCAGCAGCCAAGCTGCGGAGAAACTGTTTTTT
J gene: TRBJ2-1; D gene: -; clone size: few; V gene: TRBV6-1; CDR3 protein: CASSGGPGTEQFF; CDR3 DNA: TGTGCCAGCAGTGGAGGGCCGGGCACTGAGCAGTTCTTC
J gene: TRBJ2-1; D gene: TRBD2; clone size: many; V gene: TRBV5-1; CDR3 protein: CASSSGLAAHNEQFF; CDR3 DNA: TGCGCCAGCAGTTCCGGACTAGCGGCCCACAATGAGCAGTTCTTC
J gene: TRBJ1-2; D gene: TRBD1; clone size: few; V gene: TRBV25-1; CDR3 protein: CASSPQPGGALSMGNYGYTF; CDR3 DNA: TGTGCCAGCAGTCCCCAACCAGGGGGGGCGCTGAGTATGGGTAACTATGGCTACACCTTC
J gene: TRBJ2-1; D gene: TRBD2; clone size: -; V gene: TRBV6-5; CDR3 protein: CASSYSADIWGGSYNEQFF; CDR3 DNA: TGTGCCAGCAGTTACTCAGCGGATATATGGGGGGGCTCCTACAATGAGCAGTTCTTC
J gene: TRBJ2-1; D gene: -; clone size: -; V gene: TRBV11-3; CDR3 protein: CASSLAGANSYNEQFF; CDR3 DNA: TGTGCCAGCAGCCTAGCAGGGGCTAACTCCTACAATGAGCAGTTCTTC
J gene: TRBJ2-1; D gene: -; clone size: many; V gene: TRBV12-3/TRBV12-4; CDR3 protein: CASTPDKNNEQFF; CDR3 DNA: TGTGCCAGCACCCCGGACAAGAACAATGAGCAGTTCTTC
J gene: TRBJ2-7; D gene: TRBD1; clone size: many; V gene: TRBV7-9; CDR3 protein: CASSRFGTGKVYEQYF; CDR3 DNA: TGTGCCAGCAGCCGATTTGGGACAGGAAAAGTCTACGAGCAGTACTTC
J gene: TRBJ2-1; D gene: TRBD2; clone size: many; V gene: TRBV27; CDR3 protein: CASSPLAGGPRNEQFF; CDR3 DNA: TGTGCCAGCAGTCCTCTAGCGGGAGGGCCGAGGAATGAGCAGTTCTTC
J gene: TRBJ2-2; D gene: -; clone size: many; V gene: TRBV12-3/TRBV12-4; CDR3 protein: CASRVFQNTGELFF; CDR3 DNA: TGTGCCAGCAGGGTGTTCCAGAACACCGGGGAGCTGTTTTTT
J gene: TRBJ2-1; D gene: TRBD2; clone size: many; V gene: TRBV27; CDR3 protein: CASSPLGTSGRMEQFF; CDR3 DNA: TGTGCCAGCAGCCCCCTCGGGACTAGCGGGAGGATGGAGCAGTTCTTC
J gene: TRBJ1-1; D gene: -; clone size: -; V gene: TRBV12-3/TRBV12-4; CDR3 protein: CASIRGEAFF; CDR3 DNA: TGTGCCAGCATTAGGGGCGAGGCTTTCTTT
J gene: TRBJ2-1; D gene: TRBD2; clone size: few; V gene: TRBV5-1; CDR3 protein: CASSLVIAGLNEQFF; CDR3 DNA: TGCGCCAGCAGCTTGGTGATAGCGGGATTAAATGAGCAGTTCTTC
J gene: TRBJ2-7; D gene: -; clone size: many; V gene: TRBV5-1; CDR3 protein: CASSLAGQQLGEQYF; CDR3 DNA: TGCGCCAGCAGCTTGGCCGGACAGCAGTTGGGCGAGCAGTACTTC
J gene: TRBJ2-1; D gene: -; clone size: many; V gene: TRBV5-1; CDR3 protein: CATSSGARTYNEQFF; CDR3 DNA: TGCGCCACCAGCTCGGGTGCCCGGACCTACAATGAGCAGTTCTTC
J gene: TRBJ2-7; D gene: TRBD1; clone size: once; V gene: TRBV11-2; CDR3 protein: CASSSDRASYEQYF; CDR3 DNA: TGTGCCAGCAGCTCGGACAGGGCCTCCTACGAGCAGTACTTC